The 32 T cell receptor beta chains reported below all come from one sample, sequenced in a study of cytomegalovirus exposure and HLA in healthy donors listed by TCRdb under 2017. Library construction relied on the immunoSEQ multiplex PCR assay. TCRdb holds this immuneACCESS table with in-frame rearrangements only. Some clones are missing; in checked studies, unresolved V genes explain under half, and the rest has no known cause. Here the sample has approximately 270,000 clones; around 89% occur a single time. Jointly, the top ten make up 0.37% of the sample. Source material: PBMCs. The receptors shown here come from a woman younger than 35 in good health and CMV-seronegative.

This chain uses TRBV11-2 with TRBJ2-7, with 13 bases aligning to TRBD2. V lost 1 base to trimming and J lost 6 bases; unmatched junction nucleotides: 6. The CDR3 is 16 residues long. Germline V CDR1 and CDR2: SGHAT, FQNNGV. Here the CDR3 reads CASSLGLAGGPGEQYF. The CDR3 coding sequence is TGTGCCAGCAGCTTAGGACTAGCGGGGGGCCCGGGCGAGCAGTACTTC.

The gene calls are TRBV21-1 and TRBJ2-2; the table calls TRBD1, which could not be checked here. TRBV21-1 is noted as a pseudogene. The CDR3 covers 16 residues. CDR3 amino acids: CASSRPGHPNTGELFF. The CDR3 bases are TGTGCCAGCAGCAGACCGGGACATCCGAACACCGGGGAGCTGTTTTTT.

The rearrangement links TRBV27 to TRBJ2-1, with a tentative D call TRBD1 (6 bases). The germline V and J ends were trimmed by 6 bases and 7 bases, with 22 bases remaining between them. The germline CDR1 and CDR2 sequences are MNHEY and SMNVEV (reference sequence). This CDR3 has 16 residues. The CDR3 sequence is CASRTIQGPWGNEQFF. CDR3 bases: TGTGCCAGCAGAACCATACAGGGTCCTTGGGGGAATGAGCAGTTCTTC.

The rearrangement joins TRBV10-3 to TRBJ2-1, with 9 bases that match TRBD1. The CDR3 is 16 amino acids. Trimming removed 6 bases from V and 3 bases from J; junction bases left unmatched: 9. CDR1 is ENHRY and CDR2 is SYGVKD in the germline V gene. In DNA form, the CDR3 reads TGTGCCATCAGCGAGGCCGGGACAGGGCTCTACAATGAGCAGTTCTTC. Protein product: CAISEAGTGLYNEQFF.

The chain couples TRBV5-1 to TRBJ2-7, with 7 nucleotides matching TRBD2. The V gene's germline CDR1 is SGHRS and CDR2 YFSETQ. The CDR3 sequence is 16 residues long. J was trimmed by 1 base and V by 3 bases; bases with no gene match: 10. The CDR3 is CASSSPGGPGSYEQYF. CDR3 nucleotides: TGCGCCAGCAGCTCACCGGGGGGTCCAGGATCCTACGAGCAGTACTTC.

The J gene is TRBJ2-5, the V gene TRBV2, with TRBD2 matching 11 bases. CDR3 length equals 15 residues. Germline V CDR1 and CDR2: SNHLY, FYNNEI. With 7 bases clipped from V and 4 bases from J, the junction kept 8 bases outside the gene matches. CDR3 residues: CASNPSGGPGETQYF. Written as DNA, the CDR3 is TGTGCCAGCAACCCTAGCGGGGGGCCGGGAGAGACCCAGTACTTC.

The chain combines TRBV30 with TRBJ1-1; weak D call: TRBD1 (5 bases). Germline lookup yields CDR1 GTSNPN and CDR2 SVGIG (reference sequence). The CDR3 runs to 13 residues. V gave up 4 bases and J gave up 3 bases, with 12 bases separating them. CDR3 coding DNA: TGTGCCTGGATGCGGGCGGGGGACACTGAAGCTTTCTTT. Amino acids: CAWMRAGDTEAFF.

The chain has TRBV5-1 and TRBJ2-2, with D tentatively TRBD2 (5 bases). The CDR3 spans 13 residues. CDR1 and CDR2 from the germline V gene are SGHRS and YFSETQ. V was shortened by 7 bases and J by 1 base, with 8 bases between the two germline ends. The CDR3 reads CASFEGNTGELFF. The CDR3 nucleotides read TGCGCCAGCTTCGAGGGGAACACCGGGGAGCTGTTTTTT.

The rearrangement joins TRBV9 to TRBJ2-3; D is possibly TRBD2 (5 bases). Trimming took off 3 bases at V and 2 bases at J, with 13 bases between the two ends. There are 15 residues in the CDR3. Looked up from germline, CDR1 is SGDLS and CDR2 is YYNGEE. The CDR3 nucleotides are TGTGCCAGCAGCGAGCGGCGAGACTACACAGATACGCAGTATTTT. It codes for CASSERRDYTDTQYF.

This clone was seen once. V gene TRBV5-6 combines with J gene TRBJ2-4, with D maybe TRBD2 (6 bases). V was trimmed by 2 bases and J by 5 bases, leaving 20 bases between them. Germline loops: CDR1 SGHDT, CDR2 YYEEEE. The CDR3 contains 17 residues. DNA of the CDR3: TGTGCCAGCAGCTTAGGAGGGCCAAGGAGGCTGGAAAACATTCAGTACTTC. Its protein is CASSLGGPRRLENIQYF.

This clone was observed once. The rearrangement links TRBV6-5 to TRBJ2-5; 10 bases line up with TRBD1. Germline CDR1 is MNHEY and CDR2 is SVGAGI. This CDR3 is built from 15 residues. Unmatched junction bases numbered 10, after V lost 7 bases and J lost 5 bases. CDR3 residues: CASTRQGAGMETQYF. CDR3 DNA: TGTGCCAGCACTAGACAGGGGGCCGGCATGGAGACCCAGTACTTC.

This clone was recorded only once. This chain joins TRBV27 and TRBJ2-7; 10 bases line up with TRBD2. The CDR3 totals 15 residues. V shed 6 bases, J shed 4 bases, and the junction held 9 bases outside the gene matches. Germline values: CDR1 MNHEY, CDR2 SMNVEV (reference sequence). CDR3 region: CASRTGTSAVYEQYF. The CDR3 DNA is TGTGCCAGCAGGACCGGGACTAGCGCCGTTTACGAGCAGTACTTC.

The chain employs TRBV7-9 and TRBJ1-5; TRBD1 might be the D (5 bases). The V gene lost 5 bases and the J gene lost 3 bases, with 17 bases spanning the gap. Germline CDR1 SEHNR, CDR2 FQNEAQ (reference sequence). The CDR3 runs to 16 residues. CDR3 region: CASSARDGGDNQPQHF. DNA of the CDR3: TGTGCCAGCAGCGCCCGCGACGGGGGTGACAATCAGCCCCAGCATTTT. Variable domain in full (rest from reference TRBV7-9 and TRBJ1-5): DTGVSQNPRHKITKRGQNVTFRCDPISEHNRLYWYRQTLGQGPEFLTYFQNEAQLEKSRLLSDRFSAERPKGSFSTLEIQRTEQGDSAMYLCASSARDGGDNQPQHFGDGTRLSIL.

The chain has TRBV28 and TRBJ2-1; perhaps TRBD1 as D (6 bases). This CDR3 has 16 residues. Germline V CDR1 and CDR2: MDHEN, SYDVKM. V gave up 5 bases and J gave up 0 bases, with 14 bases separating them. CDR3: CASSPNRAGSYNEQFF. The CDR3 DNA follows: TGTGCCAGCAGTCCTAACAGGGCGGGCTCCTACAATGAGCAGTTCTTC.

The gene calls are TRBV7-9 and TRBJ2-5; unclear D gene. The CDR3 sequence is 14 residues long. Germline values: CDR1 SEHNR, CDR2 FQNEAQ (reference sequence). Trimming took 5 bases from V and 3 from J, leaving 13 bases between them. In DNA, the CDR3 is TGTGCCAGCAGCGTCCCCTTAGAAGAAGAGACCCAGTACTTC. Translating gives CASSVPLEEETQYF. The whole variable domain, filled in from reference TRBV7-9 and TRBJ2-5, reads DTGVSQNPRHKITKRGQNVTFRCDPISEHNRLYWYRQTLGQGPEFLTYFQNEAQLEKSRLLSDRFSAERPKGSFSTLEIQRTEQGDSAMYLCASSVPLEEETQYFGPGTRLLVL.

The chain carries TRBV7-6 and TRBJ2-1; D perhaps matches TRBD2 (5 bases). Trimming stripped 6 bases from V and 8 bases from J, with 20 bases between. This CDR3 has 15 amino acids. Germline assignment: CDR1 SGHVS and CDR2 FNYEAQ. The CDR3 DNA reads TGTGCCAGCAGGTATCGGACTTCCCGAGTTGATGAGCAGTTCTTC. As protein: CASRYRTSRVDEQFF. The full variable domain, with the rest looked up from reference TRBV7-6 and TRBJ2-1, is GAGVSQSPRYKVTKRGQDVALRCDPISGHVSLYWYRQALGQGPEFLTYFNYEAQQDKSGLPNDRFSAERPEGSISTLTIQRTEQRDSAMYRCASRYRTSRVDEQFFGPGTRLTVL.

This clone was seen just once. The genes are TRBV28 and TRBJ2-5, with 10 bases that match TRBD1. This CDR3 has 16 residues. The J segment lost 6 bases and the V segment lost 2 bases, leaving 9 bases of the junction unmatched. From germline, CDR1 is MDHEN and CDR2 SYDVKM. The CDR3 loop is CASSLPKTGGLKTQYF. The CDR3 DNA reads TGTGCCAGCAGTTTACCTAAGACAGGGGGCTTGAAGACCCAGTACTTC.

The chain combines TRBV5-1 with TRBJ1-1; D uncertain. CDR1 is SGHRS and CDR2 is YFSETQ in the germline V gene. Deletions cut 3 bases from V and 0 bases from J, with 15 bases between. This CDR3 spans 16 amino acids. The CDR3 bases are TGCGCCAGCAGCTCCGGAGAATTAGTAGTGAACACTGAAGCTTTCTTT. Its protein is CASSSGELVVNTEAFF.

This chain joins TRBV5-8 and TRBJ2-1; 7 positions match TRBD1. This CDR3 has 14 amino acids. The trim removed 4 bases at V and 4 bases at J, leaving 5 bases unmatched. The germline V gene has CDR1 SGHTS and CDR2 YDEGEE. DNA of the CDR3: TGTGCCAGCAGCACGGGACAGAAGTACAATGAGCAGTTCTTC. This encodes CASSTGQKYNEQFF.

The chain couples TRBV19 to TRBJ1-6, with TRBD1 matching 8 bases. Trimming at V came to 7 bases and at J to 1 base, leaving 6 bases not matched to a gene. The CDR3 runs 16 residues. The germline V gene encodes CDR1 LNHDA and CDR2 SQIVND (reference sequence). The CDR3: CASNDRGISYNSPLHF. The CDR3 DNA is TGTGCCAGTAATGACAGGGGTATATCCTATAATTCACCCCTCCACTTT.

The count of this clone is one. This rearrangement joins TRBV5-6 to TRBJ2-7, with 8 bases that match TRBD2. CDR3 length: 15 residues. Germline CDR1 reads SGHDT; CDR2 reads YYEEEE. V was clipped by 3 bases and J by 1 base; unmatched bases: 6. The CDR3 reads CASSSKSGGSYEQYF. The CDR3 DNA is TGTGCCAGCAGCTCGAAGAGCGGGGGATCCTACGAGCAGTACTTC.

The chain carries TRBV5-8 and TRBJ1-1; 10 bases line up with TRBD1. With V trimmed by 3 bases and J by 5 bases, 4 bases remained unmatched. The germline V gene encodes CDR1 SGHTS and CDR2 YDEGEE. The CDR3 extends over 14 amino acids. The CDR3 region has the DNA TGTGCCAGCAGCTCCCGGACAGGGGGGACTGAAGCTTTCTTT. This encodes CASSSRTGGTEAFF.

The J gene is TRBJ1-1, the V gene TRBV5-1; TRBD1 might be the D (6 bases). V lost 0 bases and J 3 bases, leaving 12 bases between the germline ends. Germline V gene sequence: CDR1 SGHRS, CDR2 YFSETQ. The CDR3 has 15 residues. CDR3 residues: CASSLGFRGYTEAFF. The CDR3 coding sequence is TGCGCCAGCAGCTTGGGTTTCAGGGGCTACACTGAAGCTTTCTTT.

To note about this clone: Sequence at one end of the junction differs from germline and may be a read error. This chain joins TRBV7-7 and TRBJ2-4; D might be TRBD2 (7 bases). This CDR3 spans 13 amino acids. CDR1 and CDR2 (germline): SSHAT, FNYEAQ (reference sequence). In DNA, the CDR3 is TGTGCTAGCAGCTTGGGGGAGGGGGACATTCAGTACTTC. Protein: CASSLGEGDIQYF.

V gene TRBV10-3 combines with J gene TRBJ2-3; 7 positions match TRBD2. The germline V gene has CDR1 ENHRY and CDR2 SYGVKD. Trimming at V came to 6 bases and at J to 5 bases, leaving 2 bases not matched to a gene. CDR3 size: 12 residues. The DNA of the CDR3 is TGTGCCATCAGGGGAGGGGAAGATACGCAGTATTTT. This codes for CAIRGGEDTQYF.

This clone was seen a handful of times. The chain uses TRBV27 and TRBJ2-5; a possible D gene is TRBD1 (5 bases). V was trimmed by 5 bases and J by 10 bases, leaving 17 bases between them. The CDR3 runs to 13 residues. The germline V gene encodes CDR1 MNHEY and CDR2 SMNVEV (reference sequence). The CDR3 DNA sequence: TGTGCCAGCAGTCCACTGGTAGGGGCAGGCCAGTACTTC. Residues: CASSPLVGAGQYF.

This clone appeared once. The chain couples TRBV2 to TRBJ2-3; 14 bases line up with TRBD2. This CDR3 comprises 14 residues. The V and J ends lost 9 bases and 3 bases, in that order; junction bases with no gene match: 2. CDR1 is SNHLY, CDR2 FYNNEI, per germline. The CDR3 loop is CARTSGGATDTQYF. In DNA form, the CDR3 reads TGTGCCAGGACTAGCGGGGGGGCAACAGATACGCAGTATTTT.

This chain connects TRBV5-1 to TRBJ2-2; D is uncertain. The CDR3 totals 14 residues. V was clipped by 1 base and J by 2 bases, with 6 bases between them. Germline CDR1 is SGHRS and CDR2 is YFSETQ. This CDR3 reads CASSLSPNTGELFF. CDR3 in DNA: TGCGCCAGCAGCTTGTCCCCAAACACCGGGGAGCTGTTTTTT.

This chain joins TRBV5-1 and TRBJ2-7, with 12 bases aligning to TRBD2. The CDR3 sequence is 16 residues long. Per the germline V gene, CDR1 is SGHRS and CDR2 is YFSETQ. The V segment lost 0 bases and the J segment 3 bases; nucleotides outside the gene matches: 4. DNA for the CDR3: TGCGCCAGCAGCTTGGTCGCTAGCGGGGGGGGCTACGAGCAGTACTTC. This gives the protein CASSLVASGGGYEQYF. Full variable domain (missing parts from reference TRBV5-1 and TRBJ2-7): KAGVTQTPRYLIKTRGQQVTLSCSPISGHRSVSWYQQTPGQGLQFLFEYFSETQRNKGNFPGRFSGRQFSNSRSEMNVSTLELGDSALYLCASSLVASGGGYEQYFGPGTRLTVT.

The chain uses TRBV6-4 and TRBJ2-1; TRBD2 aligns across 11 bases. The CDR3 is 15 amino acids. Trimming at V came to 4 bases and at J to 5 bases, leaving 4 bases not matched to a gene. Per germline, CDR1 MRHNA and CDR2 SNTAGT. The CDR3 loop is CASSGLAGINNEQFF. As DNA, the CDR3 is TGTGCCAGCAGTGGACTAGCGGGGATCAACAATGAGCAGTTCTTC.

This clone has just one count. CDR3 DNA: TGTGCCAGCAGGCCGGGGGGCGCGAACACCGGGGAGCTGTTTTTT. It specifies CASRPGGANTGELFF. This sequence joins TRBV25-1 and TRBJ2-2, with D perhaps matching TRBD2 (7 bases). The ends were cut back, 6 bases at V and 0 bases at J, with 11 bases in the middle. Per germline, CDR1 MGHDK and CDR2 SYGVNS. The CDR3 contains 15 residues.

The J gene is TRBJ2-1, the V gene TRBV11-3; 10 bases are a match to TRBD2. Trimming at V came to 0 bases and at J to 7 bases, leaving 6 bases not matched to a gene. The CDR3 is 16 residues long. Germline lookup yields CDR1 SGHNT and CDR2 YENEEA. The CDR3 DNA is TGTGCCAGCAGCTTAGAGTCTAGCGGGGGTGGGAATGAGCAGTTCTTC. Translated: CASSLESSGGGNEQFF.